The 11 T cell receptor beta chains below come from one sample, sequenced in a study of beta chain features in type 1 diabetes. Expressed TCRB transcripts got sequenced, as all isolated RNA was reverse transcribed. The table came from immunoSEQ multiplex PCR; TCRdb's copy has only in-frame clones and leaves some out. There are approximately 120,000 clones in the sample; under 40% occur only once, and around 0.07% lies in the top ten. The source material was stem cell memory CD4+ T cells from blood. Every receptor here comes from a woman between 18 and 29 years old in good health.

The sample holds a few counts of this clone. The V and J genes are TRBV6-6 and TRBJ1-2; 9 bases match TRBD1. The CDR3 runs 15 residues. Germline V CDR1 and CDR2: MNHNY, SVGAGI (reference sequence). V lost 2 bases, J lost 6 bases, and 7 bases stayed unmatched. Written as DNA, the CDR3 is TGTGCCAGCAGTTACGGGGACAGGGTAGTTGATGGCTACACCTTC. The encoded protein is CASSYGDRVVDGYTF.

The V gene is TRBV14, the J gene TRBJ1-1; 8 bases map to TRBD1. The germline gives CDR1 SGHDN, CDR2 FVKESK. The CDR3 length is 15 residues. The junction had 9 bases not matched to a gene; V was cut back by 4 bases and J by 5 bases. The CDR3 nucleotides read TGTGCCAGCAGCCCTTCCGGACAGGGCGGAACTGAAGCTTTCTTT. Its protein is CASSPSGQGGTEAFF.

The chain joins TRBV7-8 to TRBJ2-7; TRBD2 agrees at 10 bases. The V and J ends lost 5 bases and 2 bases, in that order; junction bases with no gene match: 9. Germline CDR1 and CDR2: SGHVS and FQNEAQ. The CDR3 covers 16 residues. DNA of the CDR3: TGTGCCAGCAGCACTCCCGGGACTAGCGTTACCTACGAGCAGTACTTC. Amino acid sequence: CASSTPGTSVTYEQYF.

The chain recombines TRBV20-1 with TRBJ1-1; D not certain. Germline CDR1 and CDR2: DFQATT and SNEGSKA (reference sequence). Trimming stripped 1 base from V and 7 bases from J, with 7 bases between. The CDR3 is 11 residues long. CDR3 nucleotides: TGCAGTGCTAGAGGTCGAGATGAAGCTTTCTTT. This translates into CSARGRDEAFF.

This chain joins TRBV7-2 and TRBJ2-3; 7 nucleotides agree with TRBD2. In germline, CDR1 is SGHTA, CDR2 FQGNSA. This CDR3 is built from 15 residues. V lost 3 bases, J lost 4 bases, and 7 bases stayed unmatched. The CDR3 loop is CASSFAGLAADTQYF. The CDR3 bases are TGTGCCAGCAGCTTTGCGGGGCTAGCGGCAGATACGCAGTATTTT.

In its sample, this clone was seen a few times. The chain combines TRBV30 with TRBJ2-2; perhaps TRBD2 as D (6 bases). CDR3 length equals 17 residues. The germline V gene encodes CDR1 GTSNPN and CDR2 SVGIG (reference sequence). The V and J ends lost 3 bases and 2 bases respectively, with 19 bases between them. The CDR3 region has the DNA TGTGCCTGGAGCCTCGTTCGATCGGGACTTAACACCGGGGAGCTGTTTTTT. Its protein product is CAWSLVRSGLNTGELFF.

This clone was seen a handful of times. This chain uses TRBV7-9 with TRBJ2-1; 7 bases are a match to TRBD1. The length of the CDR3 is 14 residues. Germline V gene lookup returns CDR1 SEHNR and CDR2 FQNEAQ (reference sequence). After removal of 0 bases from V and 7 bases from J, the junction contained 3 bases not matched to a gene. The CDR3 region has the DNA TGTGCCAGCAGCTTAGCGCCAGGGGGTAATGAGCAGTTCTTC. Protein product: CASSLAPGGNEQFF.

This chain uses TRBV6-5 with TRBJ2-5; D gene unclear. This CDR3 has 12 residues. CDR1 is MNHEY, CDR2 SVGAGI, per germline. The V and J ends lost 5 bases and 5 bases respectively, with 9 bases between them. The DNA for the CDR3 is TGTGCCAGCAGTGGTTACTCGGAGACCCAGTACTTC. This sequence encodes CASSGYSETQYF.

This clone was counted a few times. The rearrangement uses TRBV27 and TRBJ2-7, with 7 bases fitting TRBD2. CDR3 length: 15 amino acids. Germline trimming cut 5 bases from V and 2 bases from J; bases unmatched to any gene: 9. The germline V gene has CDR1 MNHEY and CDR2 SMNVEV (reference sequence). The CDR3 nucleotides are TGTGCCAGCAGTCCCGCGGGAGCCCGCACCTACGAGCAGTACTTC. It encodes CASSPAGARTYEQYF.

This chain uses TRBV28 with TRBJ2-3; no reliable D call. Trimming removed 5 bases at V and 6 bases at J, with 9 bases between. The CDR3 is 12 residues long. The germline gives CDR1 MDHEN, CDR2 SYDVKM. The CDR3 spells CASSKTIDTQYF. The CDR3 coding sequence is TGTGCCAGCAGTAAAACAATCGATACGCAGTATTTT.

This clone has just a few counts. The CDR3 nucleotides read TGTGCCAGCAGCTCAAACGGGAGTGAGGGAAATACGTCTTCCGAGCAGTACTTC. Translation gives CASSSNGSEGNTSSEQYF. This sequence joins TRBV7-3 and TRBJ2-7, with D perhaps TRBD2 (6 bases). The germline gives CDR1 SGHTA, CDR2 FQGTGA. V dropped 4 bases and J dropped 6 bases, with 28 bases sitting between them. The CDR3 loop spans 18 amino acids.